This paragraph covers one T cell receptor beta chain sequence. V lost 4 bases, J lost 3 bases, and 13 bases lay in between. Per germline, CDR1 MNHNS and CDR2 SASEGT. This CDR3 has 14 amino acids. Profiled with immunoSEQ multiplex PCR; TCRdb holds only in-frame clones, not every one. The sample yields roughly 79,000 clones, approximately 93% seen once. This entry belongs to a study of technical replicates of blood from four donors. This TCR derives from a human donor in good health. The sequencing sample was made of T cells isolated from PBMCs. The chain uses TRBV6-1 and TRBJ2-7; possible D gene TRBD1, 5 bases. The DNA of the CDR3 is TGTGCCAGCAGTGGACAGTTAGCAAACTACGAGCAGTACTTC. Translation gives CASSGQLANYEQYF.